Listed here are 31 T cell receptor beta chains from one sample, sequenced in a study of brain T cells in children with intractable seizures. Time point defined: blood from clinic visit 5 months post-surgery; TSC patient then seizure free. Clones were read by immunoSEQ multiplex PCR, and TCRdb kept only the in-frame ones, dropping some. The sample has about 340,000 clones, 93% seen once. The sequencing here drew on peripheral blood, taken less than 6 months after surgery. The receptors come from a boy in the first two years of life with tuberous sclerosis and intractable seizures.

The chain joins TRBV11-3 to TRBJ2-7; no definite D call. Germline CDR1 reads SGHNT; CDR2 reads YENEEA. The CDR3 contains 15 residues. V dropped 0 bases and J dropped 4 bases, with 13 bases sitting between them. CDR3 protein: CASSLDPAREYEQYF. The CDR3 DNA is TGTGCCAGCAGCTTAGATCCGGCTAGAGAGTACGAGCAGTACTTC.

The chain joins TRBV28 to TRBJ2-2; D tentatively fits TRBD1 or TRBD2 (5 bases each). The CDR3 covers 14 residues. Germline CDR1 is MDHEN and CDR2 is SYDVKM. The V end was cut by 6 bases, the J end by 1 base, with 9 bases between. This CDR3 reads CASRGTVNTGELFF. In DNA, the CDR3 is TGTGCCAGCAGGGGGACGGTGAACACCGGGGAGCTGTTTTTT.

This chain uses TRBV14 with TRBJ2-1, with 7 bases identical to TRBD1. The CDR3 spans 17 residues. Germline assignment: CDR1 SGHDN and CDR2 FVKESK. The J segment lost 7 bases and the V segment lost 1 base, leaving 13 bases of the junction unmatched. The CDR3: CASSQGQRTSRGNEQFF. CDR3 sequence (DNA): TGTGCCAGCAGCCAAGGGCAAAGGACCAGCAGGGGGAATGAGCAGTTCTTC.

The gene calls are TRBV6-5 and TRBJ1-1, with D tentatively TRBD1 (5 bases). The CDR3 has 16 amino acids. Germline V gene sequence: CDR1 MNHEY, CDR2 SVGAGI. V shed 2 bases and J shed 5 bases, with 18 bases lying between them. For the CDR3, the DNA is TGTGCCAGCAGTTACCTTTCGAACGGGGGGTTGACTGAAGCTTTCTTT. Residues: CASSYLSNGGLTEAFF.

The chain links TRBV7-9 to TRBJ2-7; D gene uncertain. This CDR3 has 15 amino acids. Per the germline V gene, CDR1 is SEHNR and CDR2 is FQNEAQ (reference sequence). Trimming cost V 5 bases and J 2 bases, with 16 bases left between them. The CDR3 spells CASSGASESTYEQYF. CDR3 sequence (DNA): TGTGCCAGCAGCGGCGCCTCGGAGTCCACCTACGAGCAGTACTTC.

The CDR3 loop is CASSYGQGTLGNTIYF. The CDR3 DNA follows: TGTGCCAGCAGTTACGGGCAGGGAACCCTTGGAAACACCATATATTTT. V and J are TRBV6-5 and TRBJ1-3; D may be TRBD1 (5 bases). The V gene's germline CDR1 is MNHEY and CDR2 SVGAGI. The CDR3 runs to 16 residues. V was clipped by 2 bases and J by 3 bases, with 14 bases between them.

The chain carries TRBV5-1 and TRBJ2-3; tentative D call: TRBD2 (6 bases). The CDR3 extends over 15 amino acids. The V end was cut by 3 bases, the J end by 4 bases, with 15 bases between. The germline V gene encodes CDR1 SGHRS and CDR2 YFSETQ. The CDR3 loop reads CASSSRWRGADTQYF. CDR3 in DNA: TGCGCCAGCAGCTCCCGGTGGCGGGGTGCAGATACGCAGTATTTT.

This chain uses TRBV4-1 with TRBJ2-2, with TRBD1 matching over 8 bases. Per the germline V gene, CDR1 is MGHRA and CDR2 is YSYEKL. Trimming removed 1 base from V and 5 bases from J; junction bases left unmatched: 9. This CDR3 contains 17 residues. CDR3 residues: CASSQGADRVATGELFF. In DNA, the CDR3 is TGCGCCAGCAGCCAAGGAGCGGACAGGGTGGCGACCGGGGAGCTGTTTTTT.

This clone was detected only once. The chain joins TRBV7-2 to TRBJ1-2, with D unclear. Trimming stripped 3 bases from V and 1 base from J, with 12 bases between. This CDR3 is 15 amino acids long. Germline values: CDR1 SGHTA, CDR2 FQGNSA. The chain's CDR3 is CASSLVGGNNYGYTF. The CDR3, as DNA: TGTGCCAGCAGCTTGGTAGGAGGGAATAACTATGGCTACACCTTC.

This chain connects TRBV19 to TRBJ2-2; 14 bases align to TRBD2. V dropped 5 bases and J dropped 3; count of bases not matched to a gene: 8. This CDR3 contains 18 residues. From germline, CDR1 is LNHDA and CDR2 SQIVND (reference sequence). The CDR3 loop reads CASSARTSGRRYTGELFF. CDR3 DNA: TGTGCCAGTAGTGCCCGGACTAGCGGGAGGAGGTACACCGGGGAGCTGTTTTTT.

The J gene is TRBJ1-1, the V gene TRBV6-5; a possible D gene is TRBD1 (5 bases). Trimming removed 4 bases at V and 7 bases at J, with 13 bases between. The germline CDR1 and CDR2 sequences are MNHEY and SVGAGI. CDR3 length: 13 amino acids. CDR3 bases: TGTGCCAGCAGTTTCGAGGGGCGGGGTGAAGCTTTCTTT. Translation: CASSFEGRGEAFF.

The DNA of the CDR3 is TGTGCCAGTACCCACCTCCGGACAGCGAACACCGGGGAGCTGTTTTTT. This codes for CASTHLRTANTGELFF. The V and J genes are TRBV19 and TRBJ2-2, with D perhaps matching TRBD1 (6 bases). The V gene lost 7 bases and the J gene lost 0 bases, with 15 bases spanning the gap. The CDR3 spans 16 residues. Germline CDR1 is LNHDA and CDR2 is SQIVND (reference sequence).

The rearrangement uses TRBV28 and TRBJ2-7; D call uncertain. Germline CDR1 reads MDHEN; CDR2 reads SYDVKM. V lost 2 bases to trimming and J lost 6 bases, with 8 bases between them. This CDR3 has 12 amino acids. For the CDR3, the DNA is TGTGCCAGCAGTTTAGTCGGGCTCGAGCAGTACTTC. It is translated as CASSLVGLEQYF.

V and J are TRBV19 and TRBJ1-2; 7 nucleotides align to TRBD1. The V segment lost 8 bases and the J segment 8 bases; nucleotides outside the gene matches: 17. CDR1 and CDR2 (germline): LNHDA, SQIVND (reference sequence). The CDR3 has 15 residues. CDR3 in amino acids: CASGVGGRRDGGYTF. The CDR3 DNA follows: TGTGCCAGTGGGGTAGGGGGCCGCCGAGACGGCGGCTACACCTTC.

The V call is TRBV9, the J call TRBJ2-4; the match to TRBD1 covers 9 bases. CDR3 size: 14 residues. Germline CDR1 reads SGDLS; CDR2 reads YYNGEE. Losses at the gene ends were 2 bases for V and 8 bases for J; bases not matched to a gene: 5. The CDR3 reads CASSVQGQGYIQYF. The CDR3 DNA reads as TGTGCCAGCAGCGTCCAGGGACAGGGATACATTCAGTACTTC.

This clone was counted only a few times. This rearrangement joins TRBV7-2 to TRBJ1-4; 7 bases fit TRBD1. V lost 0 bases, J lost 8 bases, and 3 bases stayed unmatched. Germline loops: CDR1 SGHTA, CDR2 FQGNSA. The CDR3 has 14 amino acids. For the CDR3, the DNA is TGTGCCAGCAGCTTAGCAGGGGGCAAAGAAAAACTGTTTTTT. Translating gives CASSLAGGKEKLFF.

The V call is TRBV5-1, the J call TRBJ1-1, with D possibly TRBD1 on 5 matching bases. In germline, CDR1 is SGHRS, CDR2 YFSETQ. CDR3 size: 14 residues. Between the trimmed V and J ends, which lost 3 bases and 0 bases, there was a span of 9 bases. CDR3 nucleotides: TGCGCCAGCAGCTCGTGGGGGATGAACACTGAAGCTTTCTTT. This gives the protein CASSSWGMNTEAFF. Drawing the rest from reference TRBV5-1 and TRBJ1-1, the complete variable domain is KAGVTQTPRYLIKTRGQQVTLSCSPISGHRSVSWYQQTPGQGLQFLFEYFSETQRNKGNFPGRFSGRQFSNSRSEMNVSTLELGDSALYLCASSSWGMNTEAFFGQGTRLTVV.

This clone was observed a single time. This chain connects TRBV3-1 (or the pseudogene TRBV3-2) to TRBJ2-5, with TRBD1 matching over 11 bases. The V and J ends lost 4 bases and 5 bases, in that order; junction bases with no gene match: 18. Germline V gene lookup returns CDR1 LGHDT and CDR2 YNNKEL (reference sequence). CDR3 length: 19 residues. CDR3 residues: CASSRLRRPSGQGEETQYF. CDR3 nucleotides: TGTGCCAGCAGCCGACTACGACGACCCTCGGGACAGGGGGAGGAGACCCAGTACTTC.

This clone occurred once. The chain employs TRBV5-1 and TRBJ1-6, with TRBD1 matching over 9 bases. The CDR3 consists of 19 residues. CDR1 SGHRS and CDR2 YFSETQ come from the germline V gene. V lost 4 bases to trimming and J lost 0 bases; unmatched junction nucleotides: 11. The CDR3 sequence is CASSPRPRDRDSYNSPLHF. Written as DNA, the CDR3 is TGCGCCAGCAGCCCAAGGCCCCGGGACAGGGACTCCTATAATTCACCCCTCCACTTT.

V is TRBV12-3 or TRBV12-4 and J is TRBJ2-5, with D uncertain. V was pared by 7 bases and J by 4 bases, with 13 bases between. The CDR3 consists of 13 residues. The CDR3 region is CASKDLPGETQYF. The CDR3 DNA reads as TGTGCCAGCAAGGATCTCCCGGGAGAGACCCAGTACTTC.

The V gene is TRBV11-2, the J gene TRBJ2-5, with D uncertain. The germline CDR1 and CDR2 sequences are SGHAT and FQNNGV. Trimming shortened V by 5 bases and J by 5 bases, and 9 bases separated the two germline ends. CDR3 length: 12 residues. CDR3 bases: TGTGCCAGCAGCCCCCTCGGGGAGACCCAGTACTTC. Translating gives CASSPLGETQYF.

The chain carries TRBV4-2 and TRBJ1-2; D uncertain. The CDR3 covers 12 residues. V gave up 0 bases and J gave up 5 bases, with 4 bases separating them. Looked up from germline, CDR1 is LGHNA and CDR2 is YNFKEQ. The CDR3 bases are TGTGCCAGCAGCCAAGAAGCTTATGGCTACACCTTC. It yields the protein CASSQEAYGYTF.

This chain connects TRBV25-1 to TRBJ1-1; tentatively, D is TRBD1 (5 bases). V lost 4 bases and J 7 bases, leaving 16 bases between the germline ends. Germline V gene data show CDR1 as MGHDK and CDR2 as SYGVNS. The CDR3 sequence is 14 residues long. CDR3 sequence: CASSVSWGEGEAFF. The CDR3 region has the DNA TGTGCCAGCAGTGTATCTTGGGGGGAGGGTGAAGCTTTCTTT.

CDR3 protein: CASSYLNRVGEQYF. The CDR3 DNA sequence: TGTGCCAGCAGTTACTTGAACAGGGTTGGCGAGCAGTACTTC. The genes are TRBV6-5 and TRBJ2-7; D may be TRBD1 (6 bases). This CDR3 spans 14 amino acids. V was pared by 1 base and J by 6 bases, with 13 bases between. CDR1 is MNHEY, CDR2 SVGAGI, per germline.

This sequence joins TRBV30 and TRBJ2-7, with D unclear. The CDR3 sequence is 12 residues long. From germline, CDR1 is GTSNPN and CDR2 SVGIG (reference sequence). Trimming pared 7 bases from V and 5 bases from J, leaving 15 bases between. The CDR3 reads CASNTRLDEQYF. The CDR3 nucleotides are TGTGCCTCGAACACAAGACTTGACGAGCAGTACTTC.

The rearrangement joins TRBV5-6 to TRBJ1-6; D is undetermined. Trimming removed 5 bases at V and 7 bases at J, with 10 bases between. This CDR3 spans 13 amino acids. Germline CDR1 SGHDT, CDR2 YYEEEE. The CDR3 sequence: CASRIAANSPLHF. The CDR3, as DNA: TGTGCCAGCAGGATTGCGGCCAATTCACCCCTCCACTTT.

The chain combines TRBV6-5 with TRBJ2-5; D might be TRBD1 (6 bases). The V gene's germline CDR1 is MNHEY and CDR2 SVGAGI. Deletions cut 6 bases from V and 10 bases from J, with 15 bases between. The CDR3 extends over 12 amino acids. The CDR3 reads CASRLTGLVQYF. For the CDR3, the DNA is TGTGCCAGCAGACTAACAGGGTTGGTCCAGTACTTC.

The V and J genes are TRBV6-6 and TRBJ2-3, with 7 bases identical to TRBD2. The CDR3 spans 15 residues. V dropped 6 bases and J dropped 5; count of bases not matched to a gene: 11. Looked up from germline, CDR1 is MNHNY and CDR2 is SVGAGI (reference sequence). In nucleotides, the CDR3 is TGTGCCAGCAGCCACTCAACGGGAGGTGAAGATACGCAGTATTTT. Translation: CASSHSTGGEDTQYF.

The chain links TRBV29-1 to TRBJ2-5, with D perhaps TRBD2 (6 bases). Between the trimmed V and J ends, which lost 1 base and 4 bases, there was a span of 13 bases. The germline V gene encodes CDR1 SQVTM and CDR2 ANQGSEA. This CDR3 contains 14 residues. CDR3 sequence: CSVEAWRDRETQYF. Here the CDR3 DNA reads TGCAGCGTTGAAGCTTGGCGGGACCGAGAGACCCAGTACTTC.

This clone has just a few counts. The CDR3 reads CASSFWDRPYEQYF. The CDR3 nucleotides are TGTGCCAGCAGTTTCTGGGACAGACCCTACGAGCAGTACTTC. The chain combines TRBV27 with TRBJ2-7; 7 bases match TRBD1. Germline CDR1 is MNHEY and CDR2 is SMNVEV (reference sequence). This CDR3 has 14 amino acids. With V trimmed by 3 bases and J by 2 bases, 4 bases remained unmatched.

Written as DNA, the CDR3 is TGTGCCAGCAGCTCCGGGACTAGCGGGTACCAAGAGACCCAGTACTTC. The encoded protein is CASSSGTSGYQETQYF. The chain carries TRBV7-2 and TRBJ2-5, with 12 positions matching TRBD2. The CDR3 is 16 amino acids. Trimming removed 4 bases from V and 0 bases from J; junction bases left unmatched: 3. Germline V gene lookup returns CDR1 SGHTA and CDR2 FQGNSA.